These 13 T cell receptor beta chains share one sample of origin, sequenced in a study of cytomegalovirus exposure and HLA in healthy donors. A multiplex PCR was run with 60 Vbeta primers and 13 Jbeta primers. The protocol was immunoSEQ multiplex PCR, while the TCRdb copy is restricted to in-frame clones and leaves out a portion. Here the sample spans 130,000 or so clones, about 70% being singletons. Sample: PBMCs. The receptor source for this set is a woman in her thirties or forties in good health and CMV-seronegative.

The chain is built from TRBV5-6 and TRBJ2-1; D call uncertain. The germline V and J ends were trimmed by 3 bases and 0 bases, with 10 bases remaining between them. CDR1 and CDR2 (germline): SGHDT, YYEEEE. The CDR3 is 15 amino acids. In nucleotides, the CDR3 is TGTGCCAGCAGCTCGGGTCTGTTCTCCTACAATGAGCAGTTCTTC. Translated: CASSSGLFSYNEQFF.

This chain uses TRBV15 with TRBJ1-1, with 8 bases lining up with TRBD1. There are 13 residues in the CDR3. Germline assignment: CDR1 LNHNV and CDR2 YYDKDF (reference sequence). Germline trimming cut 9 bases from V and 6 bases from J; bases unmatched to any gene: 9. The CDR3: CATRTGLSPEAFF. CDR3 coding DNA: TGTGCCACAAGGACAGGGCTTTCGCCTGAAGCTTTCTTT.

The chain joins TRBV7-6 to TRBJ2-5, with D possibly matching TRBD2 (7 bases). Germline-derived CDR1 and CDR2 are SGHVS and FNYEAQ. This CDR3 comprises 17 residues. With 5 bases removed from V and 5 bases from J, the gap between germline ends came to 24 bases. The CDR3 protein is CASSPPRGGRDRETQYF. Written as DNA, the CDR3 is TGTGCCAGCAGCCCGCCGAGGGGGGGGCGCGACAGGGAGACCCAGTACTTC.

The rearrangement joins TRBV7-2 to TRBJ1-2; TRBD1 matches at 8 bases. This CDR3 is built from 17 residues. V was clipped by 2 bases and J by 1 base; unmatched bases: 9. CDR1 is SGHTA, CDR2 FQGNSA, per germline. CDR3 DNA: TGTGCCAGCAGCTTATCGGCAGGGACAGGTGGTAACTATGGCTACACCTTC. This sequence encodes CASSLSAGTGGNYGYTF.

V gene TRBV4-3 combines with J gene TRBJ1-2; D gene uncertain. With 0 bases removed from V and 8 bases from J, the gap between germline ends came to 13 bases. Per the germline V gene, CDR1 is LGHNA and CDR2 is YSLEER. The CDR3 is made up of 14 amino acids. CDR3 residues: CASSQEGVGGGYTF. The DNA for the CDR3 is TGCGCCAGCAGCCAAGAAGGTGTCGGAGGGGGCTACACCTTC.

This clone occurred a few times. The V gene is TRBV6-5, the J gene TRBJ1-1, with a weak D call TRBD1 (5 bases). Germline CDR1 is MNHEY and CDR2 is SVGAGI. V was trimmed by 2 bases and J by 2 bases, leaving 15 bases between them. The CDR3 has 16 amino acids. CDR3 region: CASSYTGAGGNTEAFF. CDR3 DNA sequence: TGTGCCAGCAGTTACACGGGAGCGGGGGGAAACACTGAAGCTTTCTTT.

This clone occurred once. The CDR3 spells CASSLNPRGTQYF. CDR3 DNA sequence: TGTGCCAGCAGCTTAAACCCCCGGGGGACCCAGTACTTC. This chain connects TRBV27 to TRBJ2-5, with a tentative D call TRBD2 (5 bases). The CDR3 is made up of 13 amino acids. The germline gives CDR1 MNHEY, CDR2 SMNVEV (reference sequence). Trimming took off 6 bases at V and 7 bases at J, with 15 bases between the two ends.

This clone was recorded a few times. The chain links TRBV19 to TRBJ1-2; TRBD1 is a possible D gene (6 bases). Germline V gene lookup returns CDR1 LNHDA and CDR2 SQIVND (reference sequence). The CDR3 is 14 amino acids. Trimming pared 6 bases from V and 8 bases from J, leaving 19 bases between. The DNA for the CDR3 is TGTGCCAGTAGGAGCCTCGCCGGGGACACGGGCTACACCTTC. Protein sequence: CASRSLAGDTGYTF.

The rearrangement uses TRBV9 and TRBJ1-2; no clear D gene. Germline V gives CDR1 SGDLS, CDR2 YYNGEE. The CDR3 runs to 11 residues. Trimming took off 5 bases at V and 4 bases at J, with 6 bases between the two ends. CDR3 protein: CASSAGYGYTF. The CDR3 nucleotides are TGTGCCAGCAGTGCGGGCTATGGCTACACCTTC.

This clone came up a few times. V is TRBV19 and J is TRBJ2-7, with D possibly being TRBD2 (6 bases). The germline V and J ends were trimmed by 6 bases and 3 bases, with 15 bases remaining between them. Germline V gene data show CDR1 as LNHDA and CDR2 as SQIVND (reference sequence). The CDR3 covers 14 residues. The CDR3 protein is CASSPTGGDYEQYF. The CDR3 DNA sequence: TGTGCCAGTAGCCCTACCGGGGGTGACTACGAGCAGTACTTC.

As for this clone: One end of the junction varies from germline; a read error may be responsible. The chain links TRBV7-3 to TRBJ2-3, with 10 positions matching TRBD2. The germline gives CDR1 SGHTA, CDR2 FQGTGA. This CDR3 comprises 13 residues. The CDR3 DNA is TGTGCCAGCAGCTTAACTCCTAGCGGGGGTTTGGATTTT. This sequence encodes CASSLTPSGGLDF. The variable domain in full, with the rest retrieved from reference TRBV7-3 and TRBJ2-3, is GAGVSQTPSNKVTEKGKYVELRCDPISGHTALYWYRQSLGQGPEFLIYFQGTGAADDSGLPNDRFFAVRPEGSVSTLKIQRTERGDSAVYLCASSLTPSGGLDFGPGTRLTVL.

In its sample, this clone was seen a few times. The chain carries TRBV28 and TRBJ2-7, with 7 positions matching TRBD2. V shed 8 bases and J 2 bases; nucleotides not matched to a gene: 6. This CDR3 has 13 residues. The germline gives CDR1 MDHEN, CDR2 SYDVKM. The CDR3 DNA sequence: TGTGCCAGCCTCGCCGGGGGGACCTACGAGCAGTACTTC. This encodes CASLAGGTYEQYF.

This chain connects TRBV4-1 to TRBJ1-2; TRBD1 aligns across 8 bases. The CDR3 has 14 residues. CDR1 MGHRA and CDR2 YSYEKL come from the germline V gene. Unmatched junction bases numbered 6, after V lost 6 bases and J lost 3 bases. The CDR3 DNA follows: TGCGCCAGCAGGCCTCCGGGACAGGACTATGGCTACACCTTC. This sequence encodes CASRPPGQDYGYTF.